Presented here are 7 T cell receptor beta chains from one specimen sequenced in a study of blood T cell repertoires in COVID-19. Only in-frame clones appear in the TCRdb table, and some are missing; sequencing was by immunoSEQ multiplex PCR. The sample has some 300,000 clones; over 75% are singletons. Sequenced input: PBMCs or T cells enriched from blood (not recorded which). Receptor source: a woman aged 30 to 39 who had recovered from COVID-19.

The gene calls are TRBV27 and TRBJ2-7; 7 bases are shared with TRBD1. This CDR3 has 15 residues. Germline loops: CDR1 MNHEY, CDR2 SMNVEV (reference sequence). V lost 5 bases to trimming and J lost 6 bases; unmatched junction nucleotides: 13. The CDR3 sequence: CASSPITTGLGEQYF. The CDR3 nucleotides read TGTGCCAGCAGTCCCATTACGACAGGGCTCGGCGAGCAGTACTTC.

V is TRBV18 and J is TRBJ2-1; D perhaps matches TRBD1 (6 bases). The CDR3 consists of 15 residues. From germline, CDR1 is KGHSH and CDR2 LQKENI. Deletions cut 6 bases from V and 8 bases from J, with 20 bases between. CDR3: CASSPPSHPGDEQFF. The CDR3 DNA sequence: TGTGCCAGCTCGCCCCCCTCACACCCAGGGGATGAGCAGTTCTTC.

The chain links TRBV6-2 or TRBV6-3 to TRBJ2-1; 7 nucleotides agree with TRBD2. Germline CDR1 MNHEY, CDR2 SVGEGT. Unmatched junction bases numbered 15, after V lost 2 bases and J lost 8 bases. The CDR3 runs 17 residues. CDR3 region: CASSYAGVRRRFDEQFF. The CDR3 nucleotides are TGTGCCAGCAGTTACGCGGGGGTGCGTCGTCGATTCGATGAGCAGTTCTTC.

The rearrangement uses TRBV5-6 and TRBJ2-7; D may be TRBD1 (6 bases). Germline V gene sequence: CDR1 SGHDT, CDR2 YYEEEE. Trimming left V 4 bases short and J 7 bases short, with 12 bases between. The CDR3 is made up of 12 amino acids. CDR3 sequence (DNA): TGTGCCAGCAGCCTAACAGGGTTAGAGCAGTACTTC. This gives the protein CASSLTGLEQYF.

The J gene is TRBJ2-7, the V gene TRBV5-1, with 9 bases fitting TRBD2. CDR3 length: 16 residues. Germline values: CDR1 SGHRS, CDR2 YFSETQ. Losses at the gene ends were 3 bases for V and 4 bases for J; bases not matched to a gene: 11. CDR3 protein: CASSWGWLAGQYEQYF. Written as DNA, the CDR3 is TGCGCCAGCAGCTGGGGGTGGCTAGCGGGACAATACGAGCAGTACTTC.

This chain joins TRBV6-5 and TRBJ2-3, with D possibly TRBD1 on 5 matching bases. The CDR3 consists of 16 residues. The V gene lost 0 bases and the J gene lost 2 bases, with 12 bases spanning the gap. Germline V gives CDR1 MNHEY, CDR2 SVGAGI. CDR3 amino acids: CASSYSSQGLTDTQYF. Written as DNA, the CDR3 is TGTGCCAGCAGTTACTCGTCCCAGGGCCTCACAGATACGCAGTATTTT.

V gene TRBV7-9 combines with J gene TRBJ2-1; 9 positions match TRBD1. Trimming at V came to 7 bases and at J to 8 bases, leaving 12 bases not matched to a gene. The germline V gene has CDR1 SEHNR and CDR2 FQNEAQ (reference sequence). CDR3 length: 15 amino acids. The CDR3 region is CASIWTGTGFYEQFF. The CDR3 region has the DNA TGTGCCAGCATCTGGACCGGGACAGGGTTTTATGAGCAGTTCTTC.